The 22 T cell receptor beta chains in this list originate from one sample, sequenced in a study of CD8 T cells in ankylosing spondylitis. TCRdb recomputed calls from the 5' RACE reads with MiXCR, one row per CDR3 protein. Of tens of thousands of distinct CDR3 sequences in the sample, 7.9% were seen once. Sequencing was carried out using blood. The receptors originated from a male donor with ankylosing spondylitis or in good health (not recorded which).

This clonotype was picked up a small number of times. J is TRBJ2-1 and V is TRBV6-5; TRBD2 matches at 10 bases. This CDR3 comprises 15 residues. J was trimmed by 8 bases and V by 6 bases; bases with no gene match: 10. Germline CDR1 and CDR2: MNHEY and SVGAGI. This chain's CDR3 is CASRTLAGDDDEQFF. CDR3 DNA: TGTGCCAGCAGGACCCTAGCGGGGGATGACGATGAGCAGTTCTTC.

This clonotype was picked up a small number of times. This chain joins TRBV15 and TRBJ2-5, with 14 bases identical to TRBD2. This CDR3 spans 18 amino acids. Per the germline V gene, CDR1 is LNHNV and CDR2 is YYDKDF (reference sequence). The junction had 13 bases not matched to a gene; V was cut back by 6 bases and J by 4 bases. DNA of the CDR3: TGTGCCACCAGTCCGCCCGGGACTAGCGGGGGTCGGGTAGAGACCCAGTACTTC. Its translation is CATSPPGTSGGRVETQYF.

The chain employs TRBV3-1 and TRBJ2-2, with 7 bases that match TRBD2. Germline V lookup: CDR1 LGHDT, CDR2 YNNKEL (reference sequence). The CDR3 contains 15 residues. V lost 2 bases, J lost 6 bases, and 6 bases stayed unmatched. This CDR3 reads CASSQKGGSAGELFF. In DNA form, the CDR3 reads TGTGCCAGCAGCCAAAAGGGAGGGTCGGCCGGGGAGCTGTTTTTT. The full variable domain, with the rest looked up from reference TRBV3-1 and TRBJ2-2, is DTAVSQTPKYLVTQMGNDKSIKCEQNLGHDTMYWYKQDSKKFLKIMFSYNNKELIINETVPNRFSPKSPDKAHLNLHINSLELGDSAVYFCASSQKGGSAGELFFGEGSRLTVL.

The chain employs TRBV29-1 and TRBJ2-1, with a possible D match to TRBD1 (5 bases). V was trimmed by 3 bases and J by 10 bases, leaving 13 bases between them. Germline lookup yields CDR1 SQVTM and CDR2 ANQGSEA. The CDR3 contains 12 residues. As DNA, the CDR3 is TGCAGCGTTGATAGGCAGGGCCGGGAGCAGTTCTTC. This sequence encodes CSVDRQGREQFF.

There are many counts of this clonotype. The gene calls are TRBV3-1 and TRBJ2-4; D is unclear. Germline V CDR1 and CDR2: LGHDT, YNNKEL (reference sequence). V lost 4 bases and J 9 bases, leaving 13 bases between the germline ends. CDR3 length: 13 residues. The CDR3 nucleotides read TGTGCCAGCAGCCCCATAAAGACAAGCATTCAGTACTTC. Translating it yields CASSPIKTSIQYF.

The chain is built from TRBV15 and TRBJ2-7; 8 bases are a match to TRBD2. CDR3 length equals 15 residues. The V and J ends lost 0 bases and 4 bases, in that order; junction bases with no gene match: 5. Germline V CDR1 and CDR2: LNHNV, YYDKDF (reference sequence). The CDR3 DNA sequence: TGTGCCACCAGCAGAGATCCAGCGGGAGTTTACGAGCAGTACTTC. Translating it yields CATSRDPAGVYEQYF. Based on the CDR3 plus reference TRBV15 and TRBJ2-7, the full variable domain is DAMVIQNPRYQVTQFGKPVTLSCSQTLNHNVMYWYQQKSSQAPKLLFHYYDKDFNNEADTPDNFQSRRPNTSFCFLDIRSPGLGDTAMYLCATSRDPAGVYEQYFGPGTRLTVT.

This clonotype appeared many times. The V call is TRBV4-1, the J call TRBJ1-4; 7 bases align to TRBD1. The V gene's germline CDR1 is MGHRA and CDR2 YSYEKL. V dropped 0 bases and J dropped 13; count of bases not matched to a gene: 2. CDR3 length: 12 amino acids. CDR3 region: CASSQETGPLFF. The CDR3 DNA reads as TGCGCCAGCAGCCAAGAGACAGGGCCACTGTTTTTT.

This clonotype was found many times. The CDR3 DNA follows: TGCAGTGCTGGGGAACGGGCCAGCGAGCAGTACGTC. This sequence encodes CSAGERASEQYV. The chain carries TRBV20-1 and TRBJ2-7; D unclear. The CDR3 extends over 12 amino acids. Trimming took 5 bases from V and 6 from J, leaving 14 bases between them. CDR1 and CDR2 from the germline V gene are DFQATT and SNEGSKA (reference sequence).

This clonotype was found a few times. This chain connects TRBV5-1 to TRBJ1-5; no firm D call. Germline assignment: CDR1 SGHRS and CDR2 YFSETQ. The germline V and J ends were trimmed by 4 bases and 4 bases, with 15 bases remaining between them. This CDR3 spans 15 amino acids. CDR3 in DNA: TGCGCCAGCAGCCCCGATCCGGACGGGAATCAGCCCCAGCATTTT. Translated: CASSPDPDGNQPQHF.

This clonotype was observed a few times. This chain joins TRBV19 and TRBJ2-6; no firm D call. CDR3 length: 14 residues. V shed 5 bases and J shed 1 base, with 6 bases lying between them. Germline V gives CDR1 LNHDA, CDR2 SQIVND (reference sequence). CDR3 DNA sequence: TGTGCCAGTAGTGCGAATTCTGGGGCCAACGTCCTGACTTTC. Translated: CASSANSGANVLTF.

Here the CDR3 DNA reads TGCGCCAGCAGCTTGGTGGGGACAGTAACTTACACTGAAGCTTTCTTT. Translated, it gives CASSLVGTVTYTEAFF. V and J are TRBV5-1 and TRBJ1-1; TRBD1 matches at 7 bases. V was pared by 0 bases and J by 3 bases, with 8 bases of the junction left unmatched. The V gene's germline CDR1 is SGHRS and CDR2 YFSETQ. The CDR3 loop spans 16 amino acids.

This clonotype was seen ten or more times. The rearrangement links TRBV5-1 to TRBJ2-2, with unresolved D. In germline, CDR1 is SGHRS, CDR2 YFSETQ. The V gene lost 2 bases and the J gene lost 3 bases, with 11 bases spanning the gap. CDR3 size: 15 residues. The CDR3 region has the DNA TGCGCCAGCAGCTTAGGTCCACCCGACACCGGGGAGCTGTTTTTT. Its translation: CASSLGPPDTGELFF.

This clonotype was observed many times. The chain recombines TRBV11-2 with TRBJ1-1, with 8 bases that match TRBD1. CDR3 size: 16 residues. CDR1 and CDR2 from the germline V gene are SGHAT and FQNNGV. Trimming removed 4 bases from V and 0 bases from J; junction bases left unmatched: 7. The CDR3 loop is CASSSRQGAMNTEAFF. CDR3 DNA sequence: TGTGCCAGCAGCTCCCGGCAGGGGGCCATGAACACTGAAGCTTTCTTT.

This clonotype occurred many times. The chain joins TRBV20-1 to TRBJ2-1; weak D call: TRBD2 (6 bases). Germline V lookup: CDR1 DFQATT, CDR2 SNEGSKA (reference sequence). This CDR3 spans 17 amino acids. V dropped 6 bases and J dropped 0 bases, with 21 bases sitting between them. The chain's CDR3 is CSAITRDLTSSYNEQFF. The CDR3 DNA reads TGCAGTGCCATTACCCGGGACTTAACAAGCTCCTACAATGAGCAGTTCTTC.

The DNA for the CDR3 is TGCAGTGCTAGGACAGGAGCTTATGGCTACACCTTC. Translation gives CSARTGAYGYTF. The rearrangement joins TRBV20-1 to TRBJ1-2; the D gene is possibly TRBD1 (6 bases). The CDR3 length is 12 residues. The ends were cut back, 3 bases at V and 5 bases at J, with 10 bases in the middle. Germline V CDR1 and CDR2: DFQATT, SNEGSKA (reference sequence).

This clonotype was counted a few times. The chain couples TRBV7-2 to TRBJ2-3, with TRBD2 identical over 9 bases. V lost 2 bases to trimming and J lost 6 bases; unmatched junction nucleotides: 3. This CDR3 comprises 14 residues. Germline values: CDR1 SGHTA, CDR2 FQGNSA. CDR3: CASSLLAGRDTQYF. DNA for the CDR3: TGTGCCAGCAGCTTACTAGCGGGGCGCGATACGCAGTATTTT.

The J gene is TRBJ1-5, the V gene TRBV28, with a tentative D call TRBD1 (5 bases). The V end lost 5 bases, the J end lost 1 base, and 12 bases lay between the germline ends. Germline CDR1 is MDHEN and CDR2 is SYDVKM. The CDR3 runs to 15 residues. The CDR3 here is CASSRDSPSNQPQHF. DNA for the CDR3: TGTGCCAGCAGTAGGGACTCGCCGAGCAATCAGCCCCAGCATTTT.

The rearrangement links TRBV6-5 to TRBJ2-7; a weak D match, TRBD1 (6 bases). Germline V lookup: CDR1 MNHEY, CDR2 SVGAGI. The ends were cut back, 7 bases at V and 7 bases at J, with 11 bases in the middle. CDR3 length equals 11 residues. The DNA for the CDR3 is TGTGCCAGCACCTCAAGGGGGGAGCAGTACTTC. The encoded protein is CASTSRGEQYF.

CDR3 bases: TGTGCCAGCAGCCCCGAAATAGCAGGAGTGGCGCAGTATTTT. As protein: CASSPEIAGVAQYF. The chain has TRBV27 and TRBJ2-3; D not resolved. V was shortened by 6 bases and J by 10 bases, with 20 bases between the two germline ends. The CDR3 length is 14 residues. Germline V gene lookup returns CDR1 MNHEY and CDR2 SMNVEV (reference sequence).

In this sample, this clonotype turned up a few times. The gene calls are TRBV5-1 and TRBJ1-3; no definite D call. The germline CDR1 and CDR2 sequences are SGHRS and YFSETQ. V was pared by 4 bases and J by 0 bases, with 8 bases between. This CDR3 comprises 14 residues. The CDR3 nucleotides are TGCGCCAGCAGCCCCTCGGGCTCTGGAAACACCATATATTTT. Protein sequence: CASSPSGSGNTIYF.

This clonotype was seen at least ten times. The chain has TRBV4-3 and TRBJ2-3, with 7 nucleotides matching TRBD2. The V segment lost 1 base and the J segment 4 bases; nucleotides outside the gene matches: 2. The CDR3 totals 14 residues. Germline CDR1 reads LGHNA; CDR2 reads YSLEER. The CDR3 spells CASSQAREPDTQYF. In DNA, the CDR3 is TGCGCCAGCAGCCAAGCGCGGGAGCCAGATACGCAGTATTTT.

The chain combines TRBV4-3 with TRBJ2-3; D is ambiguous. Trimming cost V 2 bases and J 4 bases, with 7 bases left between them. CDR1 and CDR2 from the germline V gene are LGHNA and YSLEER. The CDR3 covers 13 residues. The chain's CDR3 is CASSQNRADTQYF. Written as DNA, the CDR3 is TGCGCCAGCAGCCAAAATAGGGCAGATACGCAGTATTTT.